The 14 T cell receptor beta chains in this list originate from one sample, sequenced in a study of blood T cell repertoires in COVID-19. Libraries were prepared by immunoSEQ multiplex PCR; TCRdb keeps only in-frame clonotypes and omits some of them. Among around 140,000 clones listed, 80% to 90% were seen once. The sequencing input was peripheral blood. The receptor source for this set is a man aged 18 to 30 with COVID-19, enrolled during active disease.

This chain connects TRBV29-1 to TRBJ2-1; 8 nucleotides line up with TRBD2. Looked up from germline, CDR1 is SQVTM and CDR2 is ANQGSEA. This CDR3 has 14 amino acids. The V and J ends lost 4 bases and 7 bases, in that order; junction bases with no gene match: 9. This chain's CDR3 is CSVAGRAWENEQFF. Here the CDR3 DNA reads TGCAGCGTTGCCGGGAGGGCCTGGGAGAATGAGCAGTTCTTC.

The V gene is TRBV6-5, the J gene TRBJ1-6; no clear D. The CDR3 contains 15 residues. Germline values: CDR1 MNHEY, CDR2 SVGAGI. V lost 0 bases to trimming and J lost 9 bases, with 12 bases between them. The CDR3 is CASSYSPQYGSPLHF. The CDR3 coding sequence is TGTGCCAGCAGTTACTCGCCTCAATACGGTTCACCCCTCCACTTT.

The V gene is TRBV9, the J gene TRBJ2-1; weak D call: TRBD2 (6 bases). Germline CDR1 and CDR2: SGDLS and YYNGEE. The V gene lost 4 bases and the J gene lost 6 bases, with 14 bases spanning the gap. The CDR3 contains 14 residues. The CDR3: CASSTGPGVNEQFF. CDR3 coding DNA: TGTGCCAGCAGCACCGGGCCGGGGGTCAATGAGCAGTTCTTC.

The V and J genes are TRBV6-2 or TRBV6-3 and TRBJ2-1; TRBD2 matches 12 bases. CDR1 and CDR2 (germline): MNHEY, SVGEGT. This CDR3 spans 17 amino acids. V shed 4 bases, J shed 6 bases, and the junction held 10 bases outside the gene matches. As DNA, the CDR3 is TGTGCCAGCAGTTCTCATTGGACTAGCGGGATGGGCAATGAGCAGTTCTTC. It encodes CASSSHWTSGMGNEQFF.

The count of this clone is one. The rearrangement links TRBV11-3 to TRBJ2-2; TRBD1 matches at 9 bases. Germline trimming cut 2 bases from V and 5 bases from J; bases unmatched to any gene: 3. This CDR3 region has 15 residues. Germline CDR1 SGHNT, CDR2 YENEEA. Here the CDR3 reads CASSLRGQGTGELFF. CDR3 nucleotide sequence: TGTGCCAGCAGCTTAAGAGGACAGGGGACCGGGGAGCTGTTTTTT.

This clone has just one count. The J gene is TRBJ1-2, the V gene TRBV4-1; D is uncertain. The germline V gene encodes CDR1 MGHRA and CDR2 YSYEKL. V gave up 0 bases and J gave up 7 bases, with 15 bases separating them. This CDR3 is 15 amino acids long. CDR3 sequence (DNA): TGCGCCAGCAGCCAAGAGCCCAGGAAGTTCAGTGGCTACACCTTC. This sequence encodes CASSQEPRKFSGYTF.

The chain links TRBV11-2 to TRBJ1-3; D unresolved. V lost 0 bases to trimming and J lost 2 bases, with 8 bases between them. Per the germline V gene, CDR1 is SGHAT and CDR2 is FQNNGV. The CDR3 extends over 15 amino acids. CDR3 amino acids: CASSLDGTAGNTIYF. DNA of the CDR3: TGTGCCAGCAGCTTAGATGGCACCGCTGGAAACACCATATATTTT.

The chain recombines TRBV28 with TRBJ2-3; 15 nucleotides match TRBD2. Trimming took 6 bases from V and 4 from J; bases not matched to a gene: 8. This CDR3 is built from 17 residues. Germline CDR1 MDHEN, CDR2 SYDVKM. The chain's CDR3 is CASSRGLAGGLADTQYF. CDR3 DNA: TGTGCCAGCAGCCGGGGACTAGCGGGAGGCTTGGCAGATACGCAGTATTTT.

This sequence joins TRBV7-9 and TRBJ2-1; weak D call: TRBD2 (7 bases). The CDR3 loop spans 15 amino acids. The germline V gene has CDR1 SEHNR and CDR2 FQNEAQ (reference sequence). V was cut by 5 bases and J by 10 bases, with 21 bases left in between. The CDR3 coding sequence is TGTGCCAGCAGCCCCAGGGGAGGGGGTCTCATCGAGCAGTTCTTC. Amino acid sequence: CASSPRGGGLIEQFF.

CDR3: CASSPRGRESDTQYF. The CDR3 DNA reads as TGTGCCAGCAGCCCCAGGGGGCGCGAGTCAGATACGCAGTATTTT. The chain is built from TRBV5-5 and TRBJ2-3; 8 bases align to TRBD1. The V gene's germline CDR1 is SGHKS and CDR2 YYEKEE (reference sequence). V was pared by 4 bases and J by 4 bases, with 8 bases of the junction left unmatched. The CDR3 is made up of 15 amino acids.

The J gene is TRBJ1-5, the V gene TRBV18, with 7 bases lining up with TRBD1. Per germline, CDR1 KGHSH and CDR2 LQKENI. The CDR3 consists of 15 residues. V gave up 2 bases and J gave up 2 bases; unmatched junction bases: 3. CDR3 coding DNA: TGTGCCAGCTCACCAACAGGGGTGGGCAATCAGCCCCAGCATTTT. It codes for CASSPTGVGNQPQHF.

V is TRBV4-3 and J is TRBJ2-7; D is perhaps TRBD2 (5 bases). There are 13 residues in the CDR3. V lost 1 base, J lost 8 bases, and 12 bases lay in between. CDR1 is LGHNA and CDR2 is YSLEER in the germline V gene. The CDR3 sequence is CASSQVIRDKQYF. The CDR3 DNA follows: TGCGCCAGCAGCCAAGTGATCCGGGATAAGCAGTACTTC.

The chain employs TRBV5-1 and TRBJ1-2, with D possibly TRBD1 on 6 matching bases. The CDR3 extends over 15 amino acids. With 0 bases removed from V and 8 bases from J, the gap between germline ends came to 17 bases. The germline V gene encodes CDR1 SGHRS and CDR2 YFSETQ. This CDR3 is CASSLAPGASGGYTF. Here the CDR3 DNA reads TGCGCCAGCAGCTTGGCCCCAGGGGCGTCTGGGGGCTACACCTTC.

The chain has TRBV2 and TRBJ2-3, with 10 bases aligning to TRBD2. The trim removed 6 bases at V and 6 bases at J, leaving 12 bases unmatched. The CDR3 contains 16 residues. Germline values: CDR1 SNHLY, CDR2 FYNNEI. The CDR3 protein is CASSDLGLAGADTQYF. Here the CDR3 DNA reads TGTGCCAGCAGCGACTTGGGGCTAGCGGGAGCGGATACGCAGTATTTT.